The rows below give T cell receptor beta chains drawn from one sample of a study of blood T cell repertoires in COVID-19. Method: immunoSEQ multiplex PCR; TCRdb's copy keeps in-frame clones and lacks some. The sample records 190,000 or so clones, around 87% being singletons. The specimen sequenced was peripheral blood. These receptor sequences come from a man aged 35-49 years with active or convalescent COVID-19. Each CDR3 is given with its conserved first and last residue. A D gene is named only where the DNA matches it firmly. Clone size is given for some rows only: seen once, a few or many times, or a class if the clone is expanded.

v_gene	d_gene	len	j_gene	abundance	CDR3nt	CDR3aa
TRBV27	-	14	TRBJ1-1	-	TGTGCCAGCAGTAGAGTGGGGGGGAAGGTTGAAGCTTTCTTT	CASSRVGGKVEAFF
TRBV27	TRBD1	16	TRBJ1-5	few	TGTGCCAGCAGTACCGACAGGGGGCCGCGCAATCAGCCCCAGCATTTT	CASSTDRGPRNQPQHF
TRBV28	TRBD1	13	TRBJ2-3	-	TGTGCCAGCAGTCAGGGGGAAACAGATACGCAGTATTTT	CASSQGETDTQYF
TRBV3-1/TRBV3-2	-	16	TRBJ2-7	few	TGTGCCAGCAGCTCAGTTAGGGCAGGGTCAACCTACGAGCAGTACTTC	CASSSVRAGSTYEQYF
TRBV4-1	-	16	TRBJ2-1	many	TGCGCCAGCAGCCAAGATGAGGGGGTAGGGTACAATGAGCAGTTCTTC	CASSQDEGVGYNEQFF
TRBV5-1	-	14	TRBJ2-7	-	TGCGCCAGCAGCTTGGGACAGAGGATTAAGGAGCAGTACTTC	CASSLGQRIKEQYF
TRBV2	-	13	TRBJ1-6	-	TGTGCCAGCCAGGGGACGGGTAATTCACCCCTCCACTTT	CASQGTGNSPLHF
TRBV7-2	-	14	TRBJ1-5	-	TGTGCCAGCAGCTTGGGGAGGGGGGAGGAGCCCCAGCATTTT	CASSLGRGEEPQHF
TRBV2	TRBD1	13	TRBJ2-3	-	TGTGCCAGCAGTGGGGACAGGGAGGATACGCAGTATTTT	CASSGDREDTQYF
TRBV9	TRBD1	14	TRBJ2-3	-	TGTGCCAGCAGCGCACAGGGGGCTGGAGATACGCAGTATTTT	CASSAQGAGDTQYF
TRBV3-1/TRBV3-2	-	15	TRBJ1-6	-	TGTGCCAGCAGCCAATCAGGGATCGACGATTCACCCCTCCACTTT	CASSQSGIDDSPLHF
TRBV4-1	-	16	TRBJ1-4	-	TGCGCCAGCAGCCAAGACTGGGGGCAGTGGAATGAAAAACTGTTTTTT	CASSQDWGQWNEKLFF
TRBV28	-	15	TRBJ1-3	-	TGTGCCAGCAGGGCCCAGGGGAACTCTGGAAACACCATATATTTT	CASRAQGNSGNTIYF
TRBV28	TRBD1	15	TRBJ1-2	-	TGTGCCAGCAGTTTAACCGGACAGGGGACCAATGGCTACACCTTC	CASSLTGQGTNGYTF
TRBV30	-	12	TRBJ1-2	-	TGTGCCTGGAGCCGAACTAGCTATGGCTACACCTTC	CAWSRTSYGYTF
TRBV19	-	14	TRBJ2-5	-	TGTGCCAGTAGTACTCCGGGACAAGAAGAGACCCAGTACTTC	CASSTPGQEETQYF
TRBV5-5	-	14	TRBJ2-7	-	TGTGCCAGCAGCTTGGTAGGGAGCTCCTACGAGCAGTACTTC	CASSLVGSSYEQYF
TRBV19	TRBD1	15	TRBJ1-5	-	TGTGCCAGTAGCGAACAGGGGGCTAGGTCCCAGCCCCAGCATTTT	CASSEQGARSQPQHF
TRBV12-3/TRBV12-4	-	13	TRBJ2-1	-	TGTGCCAGCACCCCACTAGCCCGGAATGAGCAGTTCTTC	CASTPLARNEQFF
TRBV7-9	TRBD2	14	TRBJ2-7	once	TGTGCCAGCAGCCCATTCGGGAGGGAAATTGAACAGTACTTC	CASSPFGREIEQYF
TRBV7-9	-	15	TRBJ2-6	-	TGTGCCAGCAGCCACCGGTTGACTGGGGCCAACGTCCTGACTTTC	CASSHRLTGANVLTF
TRBV4-2	TRBD1	18	TRBJ1-4	-	TGTGCCAGCAGCCAAGACAGGACAGGGGGGCGCGCTTGGGAAAAACTGTTTTTT	CASSQDRTGGRAWEKLFF
TRBV2	-	14	TRBJ1-6	-	TGTGCCAGCAGTCTCGGACTGGGGAATTCACCCCTCCACTTT	CASSLGLGNSPLHF
TRBV13	-	16	TRBJ2-1	few	TGTGCCAGCAGCACCCGAAAAAAACTAGGAGGCATTGAGCAGTTCTTC	CASSTRKKLGGIEQFF
TRBV3-1/TRBV3-2	TRBD1	16	TRBJ2-7	few	TGTGCCAGCAGCAAGAGACCGGGACAGGGGTCCTACGAGCAGTACTTC	CASSKRPGQGSYEQYF
TRBV7-9	TRBD1	14	TRBJ1-6	-	TGTGCCAGCAGCCTTGGACAGGGAGGTTCACCCCTCCACTTT	CASSLGQGGSPLHF
TRBV5-1	TRBD2	15	TRBJ2-1	-	TGCGCCAGCAGCTTGGCCAGCGGGGGGCGAGATGAGCAGTTCTTC	CASSLASGGRDEQFF
TRBV3-1/TRBV3-2	TRBD2	15	TRBJ2-1	-	TGTGCCAGCAGCCGGGGGGGGACTTCGGGCAATGAGCAGTTCTTC	CASSRGGTSGNEQFF
TRBV27	-	12	TRBJ2-1	few	TGTGCCAGCAGCCCAAACCCGGGTGAGCAGTTCTTC	CASSPNPGEQFF
TRBV5-4	TRBD1	14	TRBJ2-7	-	TGTGCCAGCAGCCGGAGGGACAGGCCCTACGAGCAGTACTTC	CASSRRDRPYEQYF
TRBV5-6	-	13	TRBJ2-7	once	TGTGCCAGCAGCTTGGGAGCGGGCTACGAGCAGTACTTC	CASSLGAGYEQYF
TRBV9	-	16	TRBJ2-3	-	TGTGCCAGCAGCCCGAACTCGTTTACTAGCACAGATACGCAGTATTTT	CASSPNSFTSTDTQYF
TRBV3-1/TRBV3-2	-	13	TRBJ2-7	-	TGTGCCAGCAGCCAAGTCGGGGGCTACGAGCAGTACTTC	CASSQVGGYEQYF